This T cell receptor (beta chain) came from a study of Ad26.COV2.S vaccination and SARS-CoV-2 variants. Study-wide background: Once or twice, 56 days apart, Ad26.COV2.S was delivered intramuscularly.

The treatment is: some 19 received Ad26.COV2.S at low or high dose, single or two shots; five or six received placebo; per-sample allocation not given. Sampling was done on day 63 after the first vaccine or placebo injection. Assay: immunoSEQ multiplex PCR; the TCRdb copy retains only in-frame clones and omits some. There are roughly 700,000 clones in the sample; around 89% occur only once, and 1.5% lies in the top ten. CDR1 is KGHSY, CDR2 FQNENV, per germline. Trimming cost V 0 bases and J 5 bases, with 13 bases left between them. The CDR3 consists of 15 residues. About this clone itself: Its antigen is undetermined.

Study-level points and caveats: Those who received vaccine or placebo ended up with similar non-spike TCR breadth.

The sequence was obtained from a person between 18 and 60 years old who received the Ad26.COV2.S COVID-19 vaccine or a placebo. This chain connects TRBV16 to TRBJ2-5; D gene ambiguous. The sample consisted of peripheral blood, taken in a trial of Ad26.COV2.S vaccine versus placebo. In nucleotides, the CDR3 is TGTGCCAGCAGCCAATCGAACCTAGGGCGGGAGACCCAGTACTTC. It encodes CASSQSNLGRETQYF.